This passage covers 5 T cell receptor beta chains from one sample sequenced in a study of blood T cell repertoires in COVID-19. Assay used: immunoSEQ multiplex PCR; TCRdb lists only in-frame clones, some missing. The sample has about 520,000 clones; over 75% are singletons. Source material: peripheral blood. All receptors come from a human donor in a cohort sampled during active COVID-19.

The gene calls are TRBV7-8 and TRBJ2-3, with D perhaps matching TRBD2 (5 bases). The CDR3 loop spans 16 amino acids. CDR1 SGHVS and CDR2 FQNEAQ come from the germline V gene. V lost 7 bases and J lost 2, with 19 bases in between. The CDR3 here is CASNERELGYTDTQYF. In DNA, the CDR3 is TGTGCCAGCAACGAAAGGGAGCTGGGGTACACAGATACGCAGTATTTT. Filled out from reference TRBV7-8 and TRBJ2-3, the complete variable domain reads GAGVSQSPRYKVAKRGQDVALRCDPISGHVSLFWYQQALGQGPEFLTYFQNEAQLDKSGLPSDRFFAERPEGSVSTLKIQRTQQEDSAVYLCASNERELGYTDTQYFGPGTRLTVL.

The chain links TRBV18 to TRBJ1-6; tentatively, D is TRBD1 (5 bases). Germline V gene sequence: CDR1 KGHSH, CDR2 LQKENI. The CDR3 is 13 amino acids. V was shortened by 2 bases and J by 14 bases, with 13 bases between the two germline ends. The CDR3 sequence is CASSPGAGDTLHF. The CDR3 DNA is TGTGCCAGCTCACCAGGGGCAGGAGACACCCTCCACTTT.

V and J are TRBV5-5 and TRBJ2-2, with D possibly TRBD2 on 6 matching bases. There are 17 residues in the CDR3. V lost 2 bases to trimming and J lost 4 bases, with 18 bases between them. The germline V gene encodes CDR1 SGHKS and CDR2 YYEKEE (reference sequence). The CDR3 reads CASSLLMGGTLTGELFF. The CDR3 nucleotides read TGTGCCAGCAGCTTACTAATGGGAGGAACCCTCACCGGGGAGCTGTTTTTT.

The gene calls are TRBV10-1 and TRBJ1-1, with D tentatively TRBD1 (5 bases). The CDR3 covers 15 residues. Germline loops: CDR1 WNHNN, CDR2 SYGVQD (reference sequence). The germline V and J ends were trimmed by 2 bases and 1 base, with 11 bases remaining between them. DNA of the CDR3: TGCGCCAGCAGTGAGGGGGGAGGACCGAACACTGAAGCTTTCTTT. Translation: CASSEGGGPNTEAFF.

This clone was counted a few times. This rearrangement joins TRBV5-6 to TRBJ2-1; perhaps TRBD1 as D (5 bases). Trimming stripped 1 base from V and 0 bases from J, with 11 bases between. Germline V CDR1 and CDR2: SGHDT, YYEEEE. The CDR3 totals 16 residues. CDR3 nucleotides: TGTGCCAGCAGCTTGTTAGGCCAGGGCTCCTACAATGAGCAGTTCTTC. This sequence encodes CASSLLGQGSYNEQFF.